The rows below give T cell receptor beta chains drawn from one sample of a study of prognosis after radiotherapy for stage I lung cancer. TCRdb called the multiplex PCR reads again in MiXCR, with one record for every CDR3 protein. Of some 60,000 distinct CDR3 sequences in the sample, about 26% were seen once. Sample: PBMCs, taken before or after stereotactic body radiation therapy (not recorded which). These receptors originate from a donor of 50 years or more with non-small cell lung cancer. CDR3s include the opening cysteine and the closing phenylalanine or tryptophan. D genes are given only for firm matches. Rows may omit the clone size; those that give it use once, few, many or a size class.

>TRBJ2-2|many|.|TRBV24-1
TGTGCCACCAGTTTTGGGGCCGGGGAGCTGTTTTTT
CATSFGAGELFF
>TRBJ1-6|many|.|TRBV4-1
TGCGCCAGCAGCGAAGCGTGGGGCCAGAATTCACCCCTCCACTTT
CASSEAWGQNSPLHF
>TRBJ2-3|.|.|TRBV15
TGTGCCACCAGCAGAGAAATAGCGGTCGTGCGGGCAGATACGCAGTATTTT
CATSREIAVVRADTQYF
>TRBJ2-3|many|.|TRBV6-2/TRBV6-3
TGTGCCAGCTCCCCGCGAGGTTTGAGAGATACGCAGTATTTT
CASSPRGLRDTQYF
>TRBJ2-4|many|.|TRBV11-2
TGTGCCAGCAGCTTATCCGTCGGGGACATTCAGTACTTC
CASSLSVGDIQYF
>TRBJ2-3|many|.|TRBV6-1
TGTGCCAGCAGTGTTGCGGGGAGGACAGATACGCAGTATTTT
CASSVAGRTDTQYF
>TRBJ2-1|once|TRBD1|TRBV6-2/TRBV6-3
TGTGCCAGCACTTCCCTCCGGGACAGGGGGGGAAGGGGCAATCAGCAGTTCTTC
CASTSLRDRGGRGNQQFF
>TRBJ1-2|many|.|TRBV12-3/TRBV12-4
TGTGCCAGCAGTTTAGCAGGGGACTATGGCTACACCTTC
CASSLAGDYGYTF
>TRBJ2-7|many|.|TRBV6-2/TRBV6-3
TGTGCCAGCAGTTGGAGCCGGGTCGAGCAGTACTTC
CASSWSRVEQYF
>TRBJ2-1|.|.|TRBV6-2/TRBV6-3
TGTGCCAGCAGTACCCTTAGGGGGGGCTATCATAACGAGCAGTTCTTC
CASSTLRGGYHNEQFF
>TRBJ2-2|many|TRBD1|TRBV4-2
TGTGCCAGCAGCCGCCGATCCGGGACAGACACCGGGGAGCTGTTTTTT
CASSRRSGTDTGELFF
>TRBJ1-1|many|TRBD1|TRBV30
TGTGCCTGGAGTCCAGGACAGGGGGCGGACACTGAAGCTTTCTTT
CAWSPGQGADTEAFF
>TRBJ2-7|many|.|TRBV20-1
TGCAGTGCTAGAGATTCGGGCTACGAGCAGTACTTC
CSARDSGYEQYF
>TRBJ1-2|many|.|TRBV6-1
TGTGCCAGCAGTACCCACCGACTGCCTAATAACTATGGCTACACCTTC
CASSTHRLPNNYGYTF
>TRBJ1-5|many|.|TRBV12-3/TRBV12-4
TGTGCCAGCAGTTTTAGTCTGAGCAATCAGCCCCAGCATTTT
CASSFSLSNQPQHF
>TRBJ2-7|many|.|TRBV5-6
TGTGCCAGCAGCTTCAGGAGTGAGCAGTACTTC
CASSFRSEQYF
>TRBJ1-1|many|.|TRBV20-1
TGCAGTGCTAGAGACCTGAAAGACACTGAAGCTTTCTTT
CSARDLKDTEAFF
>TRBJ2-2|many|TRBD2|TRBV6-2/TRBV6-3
TGTGCCAGTCGGCCCGGGGGGGGCGGCACCGGGGAGCTGTTTTTT
CASRPGGGGTGELFF